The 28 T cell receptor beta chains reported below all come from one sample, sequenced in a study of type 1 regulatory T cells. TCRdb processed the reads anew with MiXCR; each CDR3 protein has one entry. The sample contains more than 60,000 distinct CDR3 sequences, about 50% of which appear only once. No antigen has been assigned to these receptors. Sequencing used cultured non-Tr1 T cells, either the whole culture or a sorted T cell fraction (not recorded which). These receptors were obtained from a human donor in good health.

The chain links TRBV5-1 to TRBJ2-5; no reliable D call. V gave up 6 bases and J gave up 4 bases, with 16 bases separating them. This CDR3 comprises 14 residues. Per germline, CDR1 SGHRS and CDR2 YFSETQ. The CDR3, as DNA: TGCGCCAGCACTATTGGTGGGGTGAGAGAGACCCAGTACTTC. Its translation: CASTIGGVRETQYF.

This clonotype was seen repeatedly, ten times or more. The CDR3 spells CATSDTGQPNQPQHF. Here the CDR3 DNA reads TGTGCCACCAGTGACACGGGACAGCCTAATCAGCCCCAGCATTTT. The rearrangement links TRBV24-1 to TRBJ1-5; 7 bases fit TRBD1. Trimming took 4 bases from V and 4 from J; bases not matched to a gene: 6. The CDR3 is made up of 15 amino acids. Looked up from germline, CDR1 is KGHDR and CDR2 is SFDVKD.

Here the CDR3 DNA reads TGTGCCAGCAGCTTGGGAGGGCCTATATATGGCTACACCTTC. Translation gives CASSLGGPIYGYTF. This sequence joins TRBV5-4 and TRBJ1-2; D is uncertain. This CDR3 region has 14 residues. The V end was cut by 0 bases, the J end by 5 bases, with 11 bases between. The germline gives CDR1 SGHNT, CDR2 YYREEE (reference sequence).

The CDR3 reads CASRAGGRVDTEAFF. CDR3 nucleotide sequence: TGTGCCAGCAGGGCGGGGGGCAGGGTGGACACTGAAGCTTTCTTT. The rearrangement links TRBV7-2 to TRBJ1-1; tentative D call: TRBD1 (6 bases). The CDR3 runs to 15 residues. CDR1 SGHTA and CDR2 FQGNSA come from the germline V gene. V lost 6 bases and J lost 3, with 17 bases in between. The full variable domain, with the rest looked up from reference TRBV7-2 and TRBJ1-1, is GAGVSQSPSNKVTEKGKDVELRCDPISGHTALYWYRQSLGQGLEFLIYFQGNSAPDKSGLPSDRFSAERTGGSVSTLTIQRTQQEDSAVYLCASRAGGRVDTEAFFGQGTRLTVV.

The CDR3 region is CASSPIAGDSTDTQYF. The CDR3 region has the DNA TGTGCCAGCTCACCAATTGCGGGGGATTCCACAGATACGCAGTATTTT. The chain couples TRBV18 to TRBJ2-3; the match to TRBD2 covers 7 bases. V gave up 2 bases and J gave up 2 bases; unmatched junction bases: 7. The V gene's germline CDR1 is KGHSH and CDR2 LQKENI. This CDR3 is built from 16 residues. The full variable domain, its missing parts supplied by reference TRBV18 and TRBJ2-3, is NAGVMQNPRHLVRRRGQEARLRCSPMKGHSHVYWYRQLPEEGLKFMVYLQKENIIDESGMPKERFSAEFPKEGPSILRIQQVVRGDSAAYFCASSPIAGDSTDTQYFGPGTRLTVL.

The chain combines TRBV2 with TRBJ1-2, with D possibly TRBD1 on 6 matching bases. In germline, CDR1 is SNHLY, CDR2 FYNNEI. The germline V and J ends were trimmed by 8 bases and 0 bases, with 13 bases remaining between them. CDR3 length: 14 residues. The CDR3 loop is CASRRQETNYGYTF. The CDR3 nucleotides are TGTGCCAGCCGAAGACAGGAGACTAACTATGGCTACACCTTC.

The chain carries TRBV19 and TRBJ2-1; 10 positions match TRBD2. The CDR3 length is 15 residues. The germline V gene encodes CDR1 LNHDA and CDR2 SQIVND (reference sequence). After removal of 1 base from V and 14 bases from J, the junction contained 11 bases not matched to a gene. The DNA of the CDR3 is TGTGCCAGTAGTATAGGAGGTAGCGGGGGGCCGGGGGAGTTCTTC. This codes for CASSIGGSGGPGEFF.

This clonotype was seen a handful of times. The CDR3 DNA follows: TGTGCCAGCAGCCCCAACGGACAGCGTCAAGAGACCCAGTACTTC. It codes for CASSPNGQRQETQYF. The chain carries TRBV7-2 and TRBJ2-5, with a tentative D call TRBD1 (6 bases). From germline, CDR1 is SGHTA and CDR2 FQGNSA. Trimming stripped 5 bases from V and 2 bases from J, with 15 bases between. The CDR3 has 15 amino acids.

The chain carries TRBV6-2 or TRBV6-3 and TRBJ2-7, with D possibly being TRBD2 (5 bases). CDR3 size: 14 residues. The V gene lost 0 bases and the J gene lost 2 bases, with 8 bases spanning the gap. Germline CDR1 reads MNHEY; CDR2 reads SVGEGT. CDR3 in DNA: TGTGCCAGCAGTTACTCTTCCGGGGCCTACGAGCAGTACTTC. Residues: CASSYSSGAYEQYF.

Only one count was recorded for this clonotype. The CDR3 region has the DNA TGCAGTGCTAGAGCACTAGAGGAGGGGACCCAGTACTTC. Translation gives CSARALEEGTQYF. The chain uses TRBV20-1 and TRBJ2-5; D might be TRBD2 (6 bases). The CDR3 consists of 13 residues. Germline CDR1 reads DFQATT; CDR2 reads SNEGSKA (reference sequence). Between the trimmed V and J ends, which lost 1 base and 7 bases, there was a span of 13 bases.

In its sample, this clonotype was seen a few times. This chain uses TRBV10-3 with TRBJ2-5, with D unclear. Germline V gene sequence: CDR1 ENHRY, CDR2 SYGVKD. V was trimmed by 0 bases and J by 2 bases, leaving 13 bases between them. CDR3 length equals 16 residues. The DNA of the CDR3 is TGTGCCATCAGTGAGTCTTTGGGAAAAGGGCAAGAGACCCAGTACTTC. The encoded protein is CAISESLGKGQETQYF.

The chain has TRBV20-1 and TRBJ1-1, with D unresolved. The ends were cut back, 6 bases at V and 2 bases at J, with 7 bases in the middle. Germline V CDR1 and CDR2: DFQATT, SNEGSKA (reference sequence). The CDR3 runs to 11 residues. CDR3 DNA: TGCAGTGCCCGAATTAACACTGAAGCTTTCTTT. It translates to CSARINTEAFF.

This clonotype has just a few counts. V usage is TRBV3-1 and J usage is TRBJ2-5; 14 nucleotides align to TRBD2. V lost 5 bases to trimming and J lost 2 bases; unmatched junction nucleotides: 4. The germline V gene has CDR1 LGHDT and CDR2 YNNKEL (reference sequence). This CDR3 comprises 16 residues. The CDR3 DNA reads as TGTGCCAGCAGCGCTCGGACTAGCGGGGGGCAAGAGACCCAGTACTTC. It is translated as CASSARTSGGQETQYF.

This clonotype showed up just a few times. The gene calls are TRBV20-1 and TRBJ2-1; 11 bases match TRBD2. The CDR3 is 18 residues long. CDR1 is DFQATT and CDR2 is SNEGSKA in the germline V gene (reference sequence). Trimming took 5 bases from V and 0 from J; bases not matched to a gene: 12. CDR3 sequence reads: CSARRPGLADPSYNEQFF. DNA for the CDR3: TGCAGTGCTCGGAGACCGGGACTAGCGGATCCCTCCTACAATGAGCAGTTCTTC.

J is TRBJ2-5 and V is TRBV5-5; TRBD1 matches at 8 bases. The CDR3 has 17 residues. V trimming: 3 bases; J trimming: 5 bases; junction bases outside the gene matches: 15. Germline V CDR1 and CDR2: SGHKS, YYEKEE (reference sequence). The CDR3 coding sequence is TGTGCCAGCAGCTGGGGGCGGGCCGGGACAGGAAGCGAGACCCAGTACTTC. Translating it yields CASSWGRAGTGSETQYF.

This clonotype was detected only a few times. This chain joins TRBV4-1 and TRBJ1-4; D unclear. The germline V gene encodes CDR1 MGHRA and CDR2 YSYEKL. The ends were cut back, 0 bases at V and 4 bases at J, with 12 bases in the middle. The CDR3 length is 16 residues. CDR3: CASSQDPSAINEKLFF. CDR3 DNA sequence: TGCGCCAGCAGCCAAGATCCGTCAGCCATTAATGAAAAACTGTTTTTT.

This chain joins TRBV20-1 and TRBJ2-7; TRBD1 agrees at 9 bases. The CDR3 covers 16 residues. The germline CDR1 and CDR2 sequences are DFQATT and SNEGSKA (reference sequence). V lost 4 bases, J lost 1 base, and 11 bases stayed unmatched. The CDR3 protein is CSAKSSRGQGSYEQYF. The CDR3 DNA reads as TGCAGTGCTAAGAGTTCTAGGGGACAGGGTTCCTACGAGCAGTACTTC.

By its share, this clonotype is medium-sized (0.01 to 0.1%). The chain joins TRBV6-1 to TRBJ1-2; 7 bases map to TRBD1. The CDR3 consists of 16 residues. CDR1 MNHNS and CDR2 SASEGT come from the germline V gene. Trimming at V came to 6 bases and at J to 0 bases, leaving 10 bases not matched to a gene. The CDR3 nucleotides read TGTGCCAGCAGCCGCGACAGGGCAAGAGCTAACTATGGCTACACCTTC. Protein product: CASSRDRARANYGYTF.

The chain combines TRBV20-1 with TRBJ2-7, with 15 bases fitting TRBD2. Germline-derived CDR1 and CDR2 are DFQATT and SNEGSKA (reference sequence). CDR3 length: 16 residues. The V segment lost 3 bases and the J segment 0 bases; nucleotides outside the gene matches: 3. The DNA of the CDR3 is TGCAGTGCTAGTGGACTAGCGGGGGGGCTCTCCTACGAGCAGTACTTC. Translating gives CSASGLAGGLSYEQYF.

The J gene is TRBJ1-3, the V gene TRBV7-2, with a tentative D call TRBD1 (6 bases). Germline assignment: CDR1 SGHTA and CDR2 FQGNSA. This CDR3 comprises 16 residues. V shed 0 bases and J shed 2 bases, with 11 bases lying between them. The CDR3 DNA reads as TGTGCCAGCAGCTTAGCTGTCAACAGGGCTGGAAACACCATATATTTT. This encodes CASSLAVNRAGNTIYF.

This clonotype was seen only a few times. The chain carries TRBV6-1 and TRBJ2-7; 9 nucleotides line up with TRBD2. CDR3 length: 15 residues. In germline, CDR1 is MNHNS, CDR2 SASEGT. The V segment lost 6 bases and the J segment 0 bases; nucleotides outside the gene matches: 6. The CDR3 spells CASSLAGAISYEQYF. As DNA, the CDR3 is TGTGCCAGCAGCTTAGCGGGGGCGATCTCCTACGAGCAGTACTTC.

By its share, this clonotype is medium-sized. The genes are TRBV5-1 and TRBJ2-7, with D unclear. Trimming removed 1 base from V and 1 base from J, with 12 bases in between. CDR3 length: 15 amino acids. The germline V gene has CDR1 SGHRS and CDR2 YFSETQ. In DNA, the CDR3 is TGCGCCAGCAGCTTGAAGCCCTCCCCTTCCTACGAGCAGTACTTC. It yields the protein CASSLKPSPSYEQYF.

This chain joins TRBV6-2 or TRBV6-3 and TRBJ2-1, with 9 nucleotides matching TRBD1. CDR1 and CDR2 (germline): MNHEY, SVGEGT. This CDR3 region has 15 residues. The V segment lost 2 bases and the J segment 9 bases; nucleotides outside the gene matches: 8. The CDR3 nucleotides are TGTGCCAGCAGTTACAGACGACAGGGGGATAGTGAGCAGTTCTTC. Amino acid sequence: CASSYRRQGDSEQFF.

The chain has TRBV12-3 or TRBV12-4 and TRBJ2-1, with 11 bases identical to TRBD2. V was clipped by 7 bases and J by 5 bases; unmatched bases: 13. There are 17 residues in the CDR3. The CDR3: CASTLSRLAGIDNEQFF. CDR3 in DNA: TGTGCCAGCACCTTATCCCGACTAGCGGGGATAGACAATGAGCAGTTCTTC.

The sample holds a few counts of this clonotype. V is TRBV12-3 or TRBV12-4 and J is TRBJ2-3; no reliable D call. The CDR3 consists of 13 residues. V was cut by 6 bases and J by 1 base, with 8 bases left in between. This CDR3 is CASRPTGTDTQYF. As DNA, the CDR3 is TGTGCCAGCAGACCAACAGGCACAGATACGCAGTATTTT.

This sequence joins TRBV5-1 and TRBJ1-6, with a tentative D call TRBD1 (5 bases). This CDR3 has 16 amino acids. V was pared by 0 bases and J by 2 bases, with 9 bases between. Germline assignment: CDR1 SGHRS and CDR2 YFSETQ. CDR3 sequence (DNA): TGCGCCAGCAGCTTGGAGGGGTTGGCCTATAATTCACCCCTCCACTTT. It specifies CASSLEGLAYNSPLHF.

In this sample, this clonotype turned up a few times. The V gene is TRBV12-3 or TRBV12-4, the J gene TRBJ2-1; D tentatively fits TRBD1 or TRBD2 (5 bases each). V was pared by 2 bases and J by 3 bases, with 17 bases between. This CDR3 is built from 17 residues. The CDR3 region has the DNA TGTGCCAGCAGTTTATATCACCGGGACGGAGACTACAATGAGCAGTTCTTC. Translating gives CASSLYHRDGDYNEQFF.

For the CDR3, the DNA is TGTGCCAGCAGCGACGACAGGGGGCGCTACGAGCAGTACTTC. The encoded protein is CASSDDRGRYEQYF. The chain couples TRBV28 to TRBJ2-7, with 10 bases fitting TRBD1. J was trimmed by 3 bases and V by 6 bases; bases with no gene match: 5. In germline, CDR1 is MDHEN, CDR2 SYDVKM. This CDR3 is 14 amino acids long.